The entry below gives a single TCR beta chain sequence along with its context. Profiling relied on immunoSEQ multiplex PCR, and the TCRdb table lists in-frame clones only, not all of them. The table includes some 83,000 clones, roughly 79% detected once. The data derive from a study of blood T cell repertoires in COVID-19. At the level of the study: T cells, B-cell-depleted T cells, or PBMCs provided the cDNA or gDNA that served as material.

The CDR3 consists of 14 residues. CDR1 is MDHEN, CDR2 SYDVKM, per germline. J lost 5 bases, V lost 6 bases, and 8 bases had no gene match. This sequence originates from an elderly man with acute or convalescent COVID-19. The rearrangement joins TRBV28 to TRBJ1-2, with 8 bases aligning to TRBD1. Material for sequencing was peripheral blood. The CDR3 DNA reads as TGTGCCAGCAGAGCACCCGGGACAGGATATGGCTACACCTTC. Its protein product is CASRAPGTGYGYTF.